The 13 T cell receptor beta chains reported below all come from one sample, sequenced in a study of CD4 T cells in relation to SARS-CoV-2 and coronaviruses. Here immunoSEQ multiplex PCR was the method, and the copy in TCRdb shows in-frame clones only, minus some. Among 15,000 to 20,000 clones listed, roughly three quarters were seen once. Unexposed donor CD4+ T cells date from 2011-2018, before the COVID-19 pandemic. CD4+ T cells were isolated from the cells after more than 8 days of culture. The antigens for these receptors are not known. The sequencing sample was made of CD4+ T cells from PBMCs, cultured in vitro. The receptor source for this set is a human donor in good health.

CDR3 DNA: TGTGCCAGCTCACCACGGGGGGACCCAGACACAGATACGCAGTATTTT. Protein sequence: CASSPRGDPDTDTQYF. The chain recombines TRBV18 with TRBJ2-3, with D perhaps matching TRBD2 (6 bases). Germline V gene data show CDR1 as KGHSH and CDR2 as LQKENI. The CDR3 loop spans 16 amino acids. The V and J ends lost 1 base and 2 bases respectively, with 13 bases between them. Using reference TRBV18 and TRBJ2-3 for the parts outside the CDR3, the full variable domain is NAGVMQNPRHLVRRRGQEARLRCSPMKGHSHVYWYRQLPEEGLKFMVYLQKENIIDESGMPKERFSAEFPKEGPSILRIQQVVRGDSAAYFCASSPRGDPDTDTQYFGPGTRLTVL.

The V call is TRBV2, the J call TRBJ1-1; possibly TRBD1 for D (6 bases). Germline V gene lookup returns CDR1 SNHLY and CDR2 FYNNEI. Trimming cost V 6 bases and J 1 base, with 15 bases left between them. The CDR3 runs 15 residues. For the CDR3, the DNA is TGTGCCAGCAGGAGAGCCGGGACAAGGAACACTGAAGCTTTCTTT. It codes for CASRRAGTRNTEAFF.

The J gene is TRBJ2-7, the V gene TRBV5-1, with D possibly matching TRBD2 (5 bases). V was shortened by 0 bases and J by 3 bases, with 16 bases between the two germline ends. This CDR3 spans 16 amino acids. Germline V gene lookup returns CDR1 SGHRS and CDR2 YFSETQ. This chain's CDR3 is CASSLVADSSHYEQYF. CDR3 DNA sequence: TGCGCCAGCAGCTTGGTGGCGGACTCATCACACTACGAGCAGTACTTC.

This chain joins TRBV12-5 and TRBJ2-2; 12 nucleotides align to TRBD2. Trimming at V came to 5 bases and at J to 1 base, leaving 5 bases not matched to a gene. The germline V gene encodes CDR1 LGHNT and CDR2 FRNRAP. This CDR3 contains 17 residues. CDR3 residues: CASGPRTSGENTGELFF. The CDR3 nucleotides read TGTGCTAGTGGTCCCCGGACTAGCGGGGAGAACACCGGGGAGCTGTTTTTT.

CDR3 residues: CSASSANEKLFF. DNA of the CDR3: TGCAGTGCTAGTTCGGCGAATGAAAAACTGTTTTTT. The chain uses TRBV20-1 and TRBJ1-4; D uncertain. The CDR3 contains 12 residues. Germline CDR1 is DFQATT and CDR2 is SNEGSKA (reference sequence). The V end was cut by 3 bases, the J end by 5 bases, with 7 bases between.

The chain links TRBV24-1 to TRBJ1-4, with D uncertain. V was cut by 5 bases and J by 11 bases, with 14 bases left in between. The CDR3 length is 13 residues. Germline lookup yields CDR1 KGHDR and CDR2 SFDVKD. The CDR3 DNA sequence: TGTGCCACCAGTGGGGCGGGGTCGGGGAAACTGTTTTTT. This codes for CATSGAGSGKLFF.

Only one count was recorded for this clone. The rearrangement links TRBV5-1 to TRBJ2-2; 9 nucleotides match TRBD1. V dropped 4 bases and J dropped 1; count of bases not matched to a gene: 5. This CDR3 is 16 amino acids long. CDR1 is SGHRS, CDR2 YFSETQ, per germline. The CDR3 spells CASSLWGQGNTGELFF. The DNA for the CDR3 is TGCGCCAGCAGCCTGTGGGGACAGGGGAACACCGGGGAGCTGTTTTTT.

J is TRBJ2-1 and V is TRBV2; a possible D gene is TRBD1 (6 bases). This CDR3 region has 15 residues. Germline V gene sequence: CDR1 SNHLY, CDR2 FYNNEI. The V end lost 7 bases, the J end lost 7 bases, and 20 bases lay between the germline ends. CDR3 nucleotide sequence: TGTGCCAGCATAGTAAGCGGAACAGGGAGAAATGAGCAGTTCTTC. Encoded protein: CASIVSGTGRNEQFF.

The chain couples TRBV5-1 to TRBJ2-5, with D hard to call. Germline CDR1 is SGHRS and CDR2 is YFSETQ. V was pared by 1 base and J by 4 bases, with 8 bases between. The CDR3 runs 13 residues. In DNA form, the CDR3 reads TGCGCCAGCAGCTTGAGTCTCGGAGAGACCCAGTACTTC. This encodes CASSLSLGETQYF.

This chain joins TRBV23-1 and TRBJ1-1; D uncertain. TRBV23-1 is classed as an ORF, of uncertain function. Trimming pared 4 bases from V and 10 bases from J, leaving 25 bases between. The CDR3 totals 16 residues. For the CDR3, the DNA is TGCGCCAGCAGTCCCACCCCCGAAGTCGCGGAGACCGGAGCTTTCTTT. Protein: CASSPTPEVAETGAFF.

The chain joins TRBV2 to TRBJ1-3, with 9 bases identical to TRBD1. The germline V gene has CDR1 SNHLY and CDR2 FYNNEI. The CDR3 contains 15 residues. V shed 6 bases, J shed 4 bases, and the junction held 7 bases outside the gene matches. CDR3 protein: CASRPPGQGGNTIYF. The CDR3 bases are TGTGCCAGCAGACCACCGGGACAGGGAGGAAACACCATATATTTT.

This chain joins TRBV3-1 (or the pseudogene TRBV3-2) and TRBJ2-3, with TRBD2 matching over 8 bases. The CDR3 has 20 amino acids. Germline CDR1 LGHDT, CDR2 YNNKEL (reference sequence). Losses at the gene ends were 4 bases for V and 1 base for J; bases not matched to a gene: 19. The CDR3 DNA sequence: TGTGCCAGCAGCCCCCTAAAGGGGCAGCGGGAGTCCTTCGGCACAGATACGCAGTATTTT. Amino acids: CASSPLKGQRESFGTDTQYF.

The V and J genes are TRBV3-1 (or the pseudogene TRBV3-2) and TRBJ2-7; 10 nucleotides align to TRBD1. There are 16 residues in the CDR3. Trimming took 2 bases from V and 4 from J; bases not matched to a gene: 8. Germline CDR1 is LGHDT and CDR2 is YNNKEL (reference sequence). CDR3 sequence (DNA): TGTGCCAGCAGCCAATCGGGACAGGGGTTTGTTTACGAGCAGTACTTC. Translating gives CASSQSGQGFVYEQYF.